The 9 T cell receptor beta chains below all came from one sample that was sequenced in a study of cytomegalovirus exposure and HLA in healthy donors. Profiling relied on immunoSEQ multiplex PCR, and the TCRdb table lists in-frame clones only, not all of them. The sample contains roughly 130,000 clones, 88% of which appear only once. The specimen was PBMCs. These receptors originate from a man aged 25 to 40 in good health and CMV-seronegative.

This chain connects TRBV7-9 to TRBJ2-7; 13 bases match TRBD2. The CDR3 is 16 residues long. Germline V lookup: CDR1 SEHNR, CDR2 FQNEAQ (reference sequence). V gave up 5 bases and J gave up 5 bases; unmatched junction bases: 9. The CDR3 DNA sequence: TGTGCCAGCAGCCCACCGGGACTAGCGGGAAGGGACGAGCAGTACTTC. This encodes CASSPPGLAGRDEQYF.

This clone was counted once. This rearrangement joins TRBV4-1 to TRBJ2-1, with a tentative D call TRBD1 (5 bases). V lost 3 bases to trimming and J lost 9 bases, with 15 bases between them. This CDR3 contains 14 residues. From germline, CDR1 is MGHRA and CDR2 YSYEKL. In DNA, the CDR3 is TGCGCCAGCAGCCAGGCGGAACAGGTGGGTGAGCAGTTCTTC. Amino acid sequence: CASSQAEQVGEQFF.

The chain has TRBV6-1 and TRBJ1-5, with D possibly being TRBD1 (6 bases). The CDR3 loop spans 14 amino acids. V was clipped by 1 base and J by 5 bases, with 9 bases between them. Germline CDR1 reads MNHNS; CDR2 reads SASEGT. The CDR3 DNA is TGTGCCAGCAGTGAAGTTAACAGGGATCAGCCCCAGCATTTT. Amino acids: CASSEVNRDQPQHF.

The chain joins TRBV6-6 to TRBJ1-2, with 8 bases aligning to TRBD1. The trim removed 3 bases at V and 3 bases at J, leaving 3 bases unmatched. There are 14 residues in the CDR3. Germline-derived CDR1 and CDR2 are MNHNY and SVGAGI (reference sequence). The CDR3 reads CASSYQGADYGYTF. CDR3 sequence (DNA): TGTGCCAGCAGTTATCAGGGGGCGGACTATGGCTACACCTTC.

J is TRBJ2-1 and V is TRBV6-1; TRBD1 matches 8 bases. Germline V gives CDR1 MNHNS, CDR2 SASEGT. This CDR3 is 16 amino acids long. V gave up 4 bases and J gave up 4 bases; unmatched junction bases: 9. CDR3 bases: TGTGCCAGCAGTGGTAAACAGGGGGTGGGGTACAATGAGCAGTTCTTC. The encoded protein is CASSGKQGVGYNEQFF.

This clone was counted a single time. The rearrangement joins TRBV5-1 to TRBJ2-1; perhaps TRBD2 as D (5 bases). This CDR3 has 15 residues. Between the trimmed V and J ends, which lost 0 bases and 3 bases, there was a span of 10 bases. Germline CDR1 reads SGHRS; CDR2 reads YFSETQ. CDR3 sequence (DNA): TGCGCCAGCAGCTTGGAGAACGAGGGCTACAATGAGCAGTTCTTC. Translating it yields CASSLENEGYNEQFF.

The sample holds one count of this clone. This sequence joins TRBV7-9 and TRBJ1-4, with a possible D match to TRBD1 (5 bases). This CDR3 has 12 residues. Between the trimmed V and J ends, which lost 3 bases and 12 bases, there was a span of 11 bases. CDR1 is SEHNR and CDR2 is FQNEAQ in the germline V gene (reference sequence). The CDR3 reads CASSLGRQELFF. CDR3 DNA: TGTGCCAGCAGCTTGGGGCGGCAGGAACTGTTTTTT. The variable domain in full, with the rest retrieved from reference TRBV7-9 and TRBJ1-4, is DTGVSQNPRHKITKRGQNVTFRCDPISEHNRLYWYRQTLGQGPEFLTYFQNEAQLEKSRLLSDRFSAERPKGSFSTLEIQRTEQGDSAMYLCASSLGRQELFFGSGTQLSVL.

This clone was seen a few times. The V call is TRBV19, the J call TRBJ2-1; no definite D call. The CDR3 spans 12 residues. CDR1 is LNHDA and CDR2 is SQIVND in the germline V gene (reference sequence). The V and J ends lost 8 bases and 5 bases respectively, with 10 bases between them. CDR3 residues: CASAEYDNEQFF. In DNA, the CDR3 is TGTGCCAGTGCGGAGTATGACAATGAGCAGTTCTTC.

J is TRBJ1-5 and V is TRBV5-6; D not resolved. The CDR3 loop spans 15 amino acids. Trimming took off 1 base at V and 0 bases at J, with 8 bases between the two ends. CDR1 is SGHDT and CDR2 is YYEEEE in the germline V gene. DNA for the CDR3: TGTGCCAGCAGCTTGAGAGGGATTAGCAATCAGCCCCAGCATTTT. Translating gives CASSLRGISNQPQHF.